This passage covers 11 T cell receptor beta chains from one sample sequenced in a study of human T cells and chemical hapten exposure. TCRdb re-called the RACE reads with MiXCR, one entry per CDR3 protein. The repertoire holds 60,000 to 70,000 distinct CDR3 sequences, roughly 9.7% seen once, with roughly 5.2% in the top ten. The time point denotes: pre-sensitization, week 0. Treatment defined: therapeutic diphenylcyclopropenone sensitization with weekly scalp DPC. Sequences were derived from whole blood, sampled in connection with sensitization to the hapten diphenylcyclopropenone (DPC). These receptors originate from a woman aged 45-65 years with alopecia areata. Some clones in this sample may be carry-over from other donors' samples.

This clonotype was observed many times. This chain links TRBV5-1 with TRBJ2-4; D is possibly TRBD2 (5 bases). The V end lost 5 bases, the J end lost 7 bases, and 10 bases lay between the germline ends. In germline, CDR1 is SGHRS, CDR2 YFSETQ. The CDR3 totals 12 residues. The CDR3 loop is CASSRETNIQYF. The CDR3 DNA follows: TGCGCCAGCAGTAGGGAGACCAACATTCAGTACTTC.

This clonotype was seen a few times. V gene TRBV7-8 combines with J gene TRBJ1-1, with D uncertain. Germline V gene sequence: CDR1 SGHVS, CDR2 FQNEAQ. Deletions cut 0 bases from V and 1 base from J, with 6 bases between. CDR3 length: 14 residues. CDR3 sequence: CASSLAGSNTEAFF. The CDR3, as DNA: TGTGCCAGCAGCTTAGCTGGGTCGAACACTGAAGCTTTCTTT.

This clonotype was counted a few times. This chain connects TRBV28 to TRBJ1-1; D is unclear. V lost 2 bases and J lost 8, with 9 bases in between. Germline-derived CDR1 and CDR2 are MDHEN and SYDVKM. This CDR3 comprises 12 residues. This CDR3 reads CASSLAPQEAFF. The DNA for the CDR3 is TGTGCCAGCAGTTTAGCCCCCCAAGAAGCTTTCTTT.

The gene calls are TRBV7-2 and TRBJ2-3, with 8 nucleotides matching TRBD1. The junction had 7 bases not matched to a gene; V was cut back by 5 bases and J by 3 bases. Germline CDR1 is SGHTA and CDR2 is FQGNSA. This CDR3 has 15 residues. The CDR3: CASSSRGRETDTQYF. The CDR3 DNA reads as TGTGCCAGCAGCAGCAGGGGGCGGGAAACAGATACGCAGTATTTT.

This clonotype was picked up a small number of times. This chain connects TRBV12-3 or TRBV12-4 to TRBJ2-2, with D hard to call. V was clipped by 3 bases and J by 1 base, with 6 bases between them. This CDR3 region has 14 residues. The CDR3 bases are TGTGCCAGCAGTTTTGGGCTGAACACCGGGGAGCTGTTTTTT. It translates to CASSFGLNTGELFF.

The chain is built from TRBV20-1 and TRBJ2-6, with D hard to call. In germline, CDR1 is DFQATT, CDR2 SNEGSKA (reference sequence). The CDR3 is 13 amino acids. V was trimmed by 6 bases and J by 0 bases, leaving 6 bases between them. CDR3 sequence reads: CSAASSGANVLTF. Here the CDR3 DNA reads TGCAGTGCGGCCTCCTCTGGGGCCAACGTCCTGACTTTC.

This clonotype occurred a few times. V and J are TRBV19 and TRBJ2-4, with 8 positions matching TRBD1. Trimming took 5 bases from V and 4 from J; bases not matched to a gene: 7. This CDR3 region has 15 residues. CDR1 is LNHDA and CDR2 is SQIVND in the germline V gene (reference sequence). This CDR3 reads CASSVVGTGKNIQYF. In nucleotides, the CDR3 is TGTGCCAGTAGTGTGGTTGGGACAGGAAAAAACATTCAGTACTTC.

This clonotype was seen a handful of times. One junction end disagrees with the germline gene, perhaps due to a read error. The V gene is TRBV7-2, the J gene TRBJ1-6; tentative D call: TRBD1 (5 bases). Germline CDR1 SGHTA, CDR2 FQGNSA. The CDR3 loop spans 15 amino acids. The CDR3 reads CVSSTGALYNSPLHF. As DNA, the CDR3 is TGTGTCAGCAGCACCGGGGCTCTCTATAATTCACCCCTCCACTTT.

The sample holds many counts of this clonotype. The gene calls are TRBV2 and TRBJ2-4; D might be TRBD1 (5 bases). The CDR3 is 14 amino acids. CDR1 and CDR2 (germline): SNHLY, FYNNEI. V lost 7 bases and J 8 bases, leaving 18 bases between the germline ends. CDR3 DNA: TGTGCCAGCATTCCCACTCAAGGGGTCTACATTCAGTACTTC. This translates into CASIPTQGVYIQYF.

This clonotype was counted only a few times. The V and J genes are TRBV29-1 and TRBJ1-5, with 9 bases matching TRBD1. Trimming took 4 bases from V and 6 from J; bases not matched to a gene: 4. Germline V gives CDR1 SQVTM, CDR2 ANQGSEA. This CDR3 region has 13 residues. The CDR3 DNA sequence: TGCAGCGTTGGTGACAGGGGGACTCAGCCCCAGCATTTT. Its protein product is CSVGDRGTQPQHF.

This clonotype was recorded at least ten times. This chain's CDR3 is CASSLKKTSSRMNEQFF. The CDR3 DNA follows: TGTGCCAGCAGCTTAAAAAAGACTAGCAGCCGGATGAATGAGCAGTTCTTC. This sequence joins TRBV11-2 and TRBJ2-1; 7 positions match TRBD2. Germline lookup yields CDR1 SGHAT and CDR2 FQNNGV. The CDR3 contains 17 residues. Losses at the gene ends were 2 bases for V and 7 bases for J; bases not matched to a gene: 14.